The entry that follows covers one T cell receptor (beta chain) sequence. This likely comes from a read error, as the CDR3 has no conserved phenylalanine or tryptophan at its end. CDR1 is MNHEY and CDR2 is SMNVEV in the germline V gene (reference sequence). Trimming took off 9 bases at V and 7 bases at J, with 13 bases between the two ends. The CDR3 has 12 residues. The data were obtained in a study of Graves' ophthalmopathy and Graves' hyperthyroidism. Amplifying from RNA transcripts, the study obtained TCR beta CDR3 regions. First-round RT-PCR with HTBI primers preceded a second-round multiplex PCR. TCRdb re-called the multiplex PCR reads through MiXCR, storing one row per CDR3 protein. This table has some 210,000 distinct CDR3 sequences, approximately 28% appearing once.

The J gene is TRBJ2-4, the V gene TRBV27; the D gene could be TRBD1 or TRBD2 (6 bases each). Sequenced: peripheral blood. The TCR sequence derives from a man between 50 and 59 years old with Graves' ophthalmopathy. The CDR3: CARPEGGNIQYL. The DNA for the CDR3 is TGTGCCAGACCAGAAGGGGGGAACATTCAGTACCTC.